This T cell receptor (beta chain) was obtained from a study of OX40 agonist ivuxolimab in advanced cancers. Study information: The mean age was roughly 60 years, ranging from about 20 to 79, with 65% to 85% of participants male. Broader study findings: With doses of 0.1 to 3.0 mg/kg, CD4+ and CD8+ blood T cells had undergone clonal expansion by week 6.

The CDR3 is made up of 13 amino acids. The germline V and J ends were trimmed by 7 bases and 8 bases, with 14 bases remaining between them. CDR1 is SNHLY, CDR2 FYNNEI, per germline. Repertoires were generated with immunoSEQ multiplex PCR, while TCRdb's copy carries only in-frame clones and drops some. The sample shows under 100,000 clones, approximately 85% of them seen only once. Of note for this clone: The antigen is undetermined.

Drawing of blood for sampling happened at baseline, at cycle 4 day 1, and at cycle 7 day 1. The rearrangement uses TRBV2 and TRBJ1-4; D perhaps matches TRBD1 (6 bases). The starting material was CD4+ or CD8+ T cells sorted from blood, obtained in a trial of the OX40 agonist ivuxolimab. This TCR came from an adult with an advanced solid tumor such as melanoma, head and neck, liver or kidney cancer. The CDR3 nucleotides read TGTGCCAGCACCTCTGGCGGGGGCGAAAAACTGTTTTTT. This translates into CASTSGGGEKLFF.